This T cell receptor (beta chain) was profiled in a study of T cell changes during pregnancy in multiple sclerosis. This clone was counted once. This sample also contains other DNA sequences that code for the same CDR3. The V and J ends lost 4 bases and 4 bases, in that order; junction bases with no gene match: 5. The V gene's germline CDR1 is SGHRS and CDR2 YFSETQ. The CDR3 sequence is 15 residues long. Assay: immunoSEQ multiplex PCR; the TCRdb copy retains only in-frame clones and omits some. This table holds about 94,000 clones, approximately 93% found once. The origin of this receptor is a female donor with multiple sclerosis, enrolled in a pregnancy study. V is TRBV5-1 and J is TRBJ2-1; 10 nucleotides align to TRBD2. The material was peripheral blood, obtained after pregnancy. CDR3 DNA: TGCGCCAGCAGCCCCGGACTAGCGGCATACAATGAGCAGTTCTTC. Residues: CASSPGLAAYNEQFF.